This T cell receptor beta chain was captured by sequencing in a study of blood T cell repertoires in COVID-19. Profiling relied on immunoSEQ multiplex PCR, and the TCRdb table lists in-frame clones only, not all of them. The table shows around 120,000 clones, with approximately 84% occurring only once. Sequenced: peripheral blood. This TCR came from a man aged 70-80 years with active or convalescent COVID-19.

The CDR3 here is CASTPSGAPYEQYF. The CDR3 coding sequence is TGTGCCAGCACCCCTAGCGGAGCCCCCTACGAGCAGTACTTC. The rearrangement joins TRBV6-2 or TRBV6-3 to TRBJ2-7; 7 bases are shared with TRBD2. V shed 7 bases, J shed 2 bases, and the junction held 8 bases outside the gene matches. The CDR3 has 14 residues. Per the germline V gene, CDR1 is MNHEY and CDR2 is SVGEGT.